The 11 T cell receptor beta chains below were found in one sample sequenced in a study of blood T cell repertoires in COVID-19. The assay was immunoSEQ multiplex PCR, and TCRdb's table has in-frame clones only and misses some. This table has fewer than 110,000 clones, about three quarters appearing once. Source material: peripheral blood. These receptors were collected from a man aged 65 to 79 with acute or convalescent COVID-19.

The genes are TRBV5-1 and TRBJ1-4, with 12 bases lining up with TRBD1. There are 14 residues in the CDR3. The germline gives CDR1 SGHRS, CDR2 YFSETQ. V shed 5 bases and J 8 bases; nucleotides not matched to a gene: 4. CDR3 in DNA: TGCGCCAGCAGATCCGGGACAGGGGGCGAAAAACTGTTTTTT. This translates into CASRSGTGGEKLFF.

The CDR3 spells CASSMNGADTQYF. The CDR3 DNA sequence: TGTGCCAGTAGTATGAACGGGGCAGATACGCAGTATTTT. The V call is TRBV19, the J call TRBJ2-3; tentatively, D is TRBD2 (5 bases). This CDR3 comprises 13 residues. V was cut by 3 bases and J by 4 bases, with 8 bases left in between. Germline V lookup: CDR1 LNHDA, CDR2 SQIVND (reference sequence).

This clone was found once. The genes are TRBV7-8 and TRBJ2-2, with TRBD1 matching 9 bases. The CDR3 extends over 16 amino acids. J gave up 7 bases and V 1 base, and 7 bases lay outside the gene matches. Germline V gene data show CDR1 as SGHVS and CDR2 as FQNEAQ. In nucleotides, the CDR3 is TGTGCCAGCAGCTTAGTGCGGGGACAGGGTGGCGGGGAGCTGTTTTTT. Translation: CASSLVRGQGGGELFF.

This clone was observed a handful of times. The V and J genes are TRBV2 and TRBJ2-7; TRBD2 agrees at 7 bases. The germline CDR1 and CDR2 sequences are SNHLY and FYNNEI. V dropped 3 bases and J dropped 2; count of bases not matched to a gene: 13. The CDR3 is 17 amino acids. The CDR3 reads CASSDELLSGVPYEQYF. As DNA, the CDR3 is TGTGCCAGCAGTGATGAACTCCTGAGCGGGGTCCCCTACGAGCAGTACTTC.

The chain employs TRBV6-5 and TRBJ1-2, with TRBD1 matching 9 bases. The V gene end was trimmed by 3 bases and the J gene end by 1 base; junction bases not matched to a gene: 3. The CDR3 is 15 residues long. Germline CDR1 reads MNHEY; CDR2 reads SVGAGI. For the CDR3, the DNA is TGTGCCAGCAGTTATAACAGGGGGCTTAACTATGGCTACACCTTC. This translates into CASSYNRGLNYGYTF.

V is TRBV5-1 and J is TRBJ2-2; D possibly corresponds to TRBD1 (6 bases). Per the germline V gene, CDR1 is SGHRS and CDR2 is YFSETQ. The V end was cut by 1 base, the J end by 6 bases, with 19 bases between. The length of the CDR3 is 17 residues. CDR3 nucleotide sequence: TGCGCCAGCAGCTTGACGAGGGCAGGGGATATGCCCGGGGAGCTGTTTTTT. Protein: CASSLTRAGDMPGELFF.

The chain links TRBV5-1 to TRBJ2-3; 7 nucleotides align to TRBD1. Germline V gene sequence: CDR1 SGHRS, CDR2 YFSETQ. Losses at the gene ends were 6 bases for V and 6 bases for J; bases not matched to a gene: 10. The CDR3 contains 14 residues. The CDR3: CASNRGELEDTQYF. The CDR3 coding sequence is TGCGCCAGCAACAGGGGCGAACTCGAGGATACGCAGTATTTT.

This clone appeared once. The J gene is TRBJ2-3, the V gene TRBV19; 9 nucleotides line up with TRBD1. The CDR3 length is 14 residues. The ends lost 7 bases at V and 3 bases at J; junction bases unmatched: 5. Germline V gene sequence: CDR1 LNHDA, CDR2 SQIVND (reference sequence). CDR3 residues: CASTDGTGTDTQYF. As DNA, the CDR3 is TGTGCCAGTACCGATGGGACAGGGACAGATACGCAGTATTTT.

This clone was seen more than once but under ten times. The genes are TRBV19 and TRBJ2-7, with 10 bases fitting TRBD1. The CDR3 totals 15 residues. Looked up from germline, CDR1 is LNHDA and CDR2 is SQIVND (reference sequence). V lost 3 bases to trimming and J lost 3 bases; unmatched junction nucleotides: 5. The CDR3 reads CASSIRDRGGYEQYF. The CDR3 DNA sequence: TGTGCCAGTAGTATCCGGGACAGGGGAGGCTACGAGCAGTACTTC.

This chain links TRBV10-3 with TRBJ1-4, with D perhaps matching TRBD1 (6 bases). The CDR3 runs to 15 residues. The V gene lost 3 bases and the J gene lost 8 bases, with 16 bases spanning the gap. The germline gives CDR1 ENHRY, CDR2 SYGVKD. CDR3 loop: CAISEGRGTKEKLFF. The CDR3 DNA reads as TGTGCCATCAGTGAAGGCAGGGGAACGAAAGAAAAACTGTTTTTT.

The V gene is TRBV6-5, the J gene TRBJ2-7, with 11 bases fitting TRBD2. From germline, CDR1 is MNHEY and CDR2 SVGAGI. Trimming removed 2 bases from V and 5 bases from J; junction bases left unmatched: 8. This CDR3 comprises 16 residues. In DNA form, the CDR3 reads TGTGCCAGCAGTTACGGCCTAGCGGGGGGACGGGACGAGCAGTACTTC. Translated, it gives CASSYGLAGGRDEQYF.